This T cell receptor (beta chain) was captured by sequencing in a study of T cells in women clearing cervical HPV infection. Notes on the study in general: A classifier using richness and V gene abundances reached an AUC of around 0.81.

Clones were read by immunoSEQ multiplex PCR, and TCRdb kept only the in-frame ones, dropping some. Its clone listing holds some 20,000 clones. This CDR3 is 15 amino acids long. CDR1 is MNHEY and CDR2 is SMNVEV in the germline V gene (reference sequence). The V gene lost 0 bases and the J gene lost 4 bases, with 13 bases spanning the gap. Each participant carried one incident cervical HPV16 infection only. Dot-blot hybridization genotyped cervical HPV amplified with MY09/MY11 PCR. In the case of this clone: No antigen is known for it. From the germline J gene comes the end of the CDR3, since the read stops 3 residues before it.

Source material: blood buffy coat. This receptor was identified in a woman aged 18 to 75 with a cervical HPV16 infection that either progressed to CIN3+ or cleared (not recorded which). The chain has TRBV27 and TRBJ2-7; a weak D match, TRBD2 (5 bases). Partial CDR3 DNA: TGTGCCAGCAGTTTATCCCGCGGAGGTGATTACGAG. It encodes CASSLSRGGDYE. The full CDR3 sequence reads CASSLSRGGDYEQYF.